This TCR beta chain was sequenced for a study of T cell repertoires in cytomegalovirus infection. On the study more broadly: Well-studied HLA-B-restricted CMV epitopes were used in the study alongside recently identified HLA-C-restricted ones. In public TCR beta signatures, there were indications of both CMV infection and matching HLA type.

Note on this clonotype: The antigen is not known.

Overall study results and limits: Summed public TCR beta family frequency identified CMV carriers bearing the relevant HLA. The ex vivo response showed dominance by HLA-C-restricted CMV-specific TCR beta clonotypes.

TCRdb independently ran MiXCR on the reads; one entry per CDR3 protein. Here the sample spans fewer than 1,000,000 distinct CDR3 sequences, 31% being singletons. This clonotype originated in a human donor in good health (CMV status not recorded). Some clones in this sample may be carry-over from other donors' samples. This specimen was cultured CD8+ T cells from PBMCs, taken from culture after CMV antigen stimulation.

The CDR3 sequence: CASSFPQTDYRNTGELFF. The CDR3 coding sequence is TGTGCCAGCAGCTTTCCACAGACAGATTACCGGAACACCGGGGAGCTGTTTTTT. The chain is built from TRBV5-6 and TRBJ2-2, with D possibly TRBD1 on 5 matching bases. V lost 2 bases and J lost 1, with 18 bases in between. CDR1 is SGHDT and CDR2 is YYEEEE in the germline V gene. The CDR3 has 18 amino acids.